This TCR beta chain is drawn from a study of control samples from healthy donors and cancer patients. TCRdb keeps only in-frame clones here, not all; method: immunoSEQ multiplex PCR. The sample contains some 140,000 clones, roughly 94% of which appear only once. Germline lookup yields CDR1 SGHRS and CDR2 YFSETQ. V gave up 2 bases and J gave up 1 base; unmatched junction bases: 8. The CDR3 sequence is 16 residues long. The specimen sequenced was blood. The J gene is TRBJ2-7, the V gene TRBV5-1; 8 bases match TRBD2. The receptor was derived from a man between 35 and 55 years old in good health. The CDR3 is CASSFTSGGASYEQYF. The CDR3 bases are TGCGCCAGCAGCTTTACTAGCGGTGGTGCATCCTACGAGCAGTACTTC. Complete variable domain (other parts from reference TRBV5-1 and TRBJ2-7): KAGVTQTPRYLIKTRGQQVTLSCSPISGHRSVSWYQQTPGQGLQFLFEYFSETQRNKGNFPGRFSGRQFSNSRSEMNVSTLELGDSALYLCASSFTSGGASYEQYFGPGTRLTVT.